Following are 30 T cell receptor beta chains from one sample sequenced in a study of PD-L1 blockade in urothelial cancer. Assay used: immunoSEQ multiplex PCR; TCRdb lists only in-frame clones, some missing. This sample carries more than 20,000 clones, around 85% of them seen once, and the ten largest clones take roughly 3.2%. The sample consisted of PBMCs, taken around atezolizumab (anti-PD-L1) treatment. The source is a man between 45 and 60 years old with urothelial cancer.

This sequence joins TRBV7-9 and TRBJ2-5, with 7 bases fitting TRBD1. In germline, CDR1 is SEHNR, CDR2 FQNEAQ (reference sequence). V lost 6 bases to trimming and J lost 7 bases; unmatched junction nucleotides: 11. The CDR3 covers 14 residues. CDR3 in amino acids: CASRAGDSSRTQYF. The CDR3 DNA reads as TGTGCCAGCAGGGCCGGGGACAGCAGCCGGACCCAGTACTTC. The full variable domain, completed using reference TRBV7-9 and TRBJ2-5, is DTGVSQNPRHKITKRGQNVTFRCDPISEHNRLYWYRQTLGQGPEFLTYFQNEAQLEKSRLLSDRFSAERPKGSFSTLEIQRTEQGDSAMYLCASRAGDSSRTQYFGPGTRLLVL.

This clone is a singleton in its sample. V usage is TRBV30 and J usage is TRBJ1-5; 10 bases are a match to TRBD1. The CDR3 consists of 15 residues. Germline CDR1 reads GTSNPN; CDR2 reads SVGIG (reference sequence). Trimming at V came to 7 bases and at J to 1 base, leaving 7 bases not matched to a gene. CDR3 amino acids: CASTGGGRSNQPQHF. In nucleotides, the CDR3 is TGTGCCTCGACAGGGGGCGGGAGAAGCAATCAGCCCCAGCATTTT.

This chain connects TRBV27 to TRBJ2-7, with 7 bases fitting TRBD1. Germline values: CDR1 MNHEY, CDR2 SMNVEV (reference sequence). The CDR3 contains 15 residues. Trimming took 5 bases from V and 1 from J; bases not matched to a gene: 8. The CDR3 DNA follows: TGTGCCAGCAGTAACCGGGACAGTCATTCCTACGAGCAGTACTTC. This gives the protein CASSNRDSHSYEQYF.

The chain couples TRBV28 to TRBJ2-3; TRBD2 agrees at 12 bases. This CDR3 spans 16 amino acids. Germline lookup yields CDR1 MDHEN and CDR2 SYDVKM. The junction had 5 bases not matched to a gene; V was cut back by 6 bases and J by 1 base. CDR3 protein: CASRIASGRGTDTQYF. Written as DNA, the CDR3 is TGTGCCAGCAGGATCGCTAGCGGGAGGGGCACAGATACGCAGTATTTT.

The chain joins TRBV4-3 to TRBJ2-2; no clear D gene. Germline V gene lookup returns CDR1 LGHNA and CDR2 YSLEER. V was cut by 0 bases and J by 4 bases, with 12 bases left in between. This CDR3 is built from 16 residues. Here the CDR3 DNA reads TGCGCCAGCAGCCAAGATCCCCCAGAGCGCACCGGGGAGCTGTTTTTT. It specifies CASSQDPPERTGELFF.

V and J are TRBV10-3 and TRBJ1-4; possible D gene TRBD1, 5 bases. The V end was cut by 0 bases, the J end by 7 bases, with 18 bases between. In germline, CDR1 is ENHRY, CDR2 SYGVKD. The CDR3 extends over 17 amino acids. As DNA, the CDR3 is TGTGCCATCAGTGAGTCGATTGGGGCCAGGGAAAGTGAAAAACTGTTTTTT. Amino acid sequence: CAISESIGARESEKLFF.

The rearrangement uses TRBV4-2 and TRBJ2-3; 9 bases map to TRBD2. Germline loops: CDR1 LGHNA, CDR2 YNFKEQ. After removal of 4 bases from V and 7 bases from J, the junction contained 9 bases not matched to a gene. The CDR3 extends over 15 amino acids. CDR3 residues: CASSLGRGGSHTQYF. The DNA for the CDR3 is TGTGCCAGCAGCCTAGGGCGGGGGGGTTCGCATACGCAGTATTTT.

The rearrangement uses TRBV12-5 and TRBJ2-2, with TRBD1 identical over 7 bases. The germline gives CDR1 LGHNT, CDR2 FRNRAP. The CDR3 has 15 amino acids. V shed 5 bases and J 4 bases; nucleotides not matched to a gene: 7. CDR3: CASGGGRGSTGELFF. CDR3 DNA: TGTGCTAGTGGTGGCGGCAGGGGGTCCACCGGGGAGCTGTTTTTT.

The rearrangement uses TRBV4-3 and TRBJ2-1, with D possibly being TRBD1 (5 bases). The CDR3 sequence is 12 residues long. CDR1 is LGHNA and CDR2 is YSLEER in the germline V gene. The ends were cut back, 0 bases at V and 12 bases at J, with 9 bases in the middle. CDR3 sequence: CASSQDRGSQFF. The CDR3 DNA follows: TGCGCCAGCAGCCAAGATAGGGGTTCGCAGTTCTTC.

J is TRBJ1-1 and V is TRBV6-5; D unclear. Germline V gives CDR1 MNHEY, CDR2 SVGAGI. V gave up 4 bases and J gave up 7 bases, with 10 bases separating them. The CDR3 is made up of 12 amino acids. CDR3 loop: CASSSPFGEAFF. Written as DNA, the CDR3 is TGTGCCAGCAGTTCACCATTCGGTGAAGCTTTCTTT.

The chain carries TRBV18 and TRBJ2-5; a weak D match, TRBD1 (6 bases). Per the germline V gene, CDR1 is KGHSH and CDR2 is LQKENI. The V and J ends lost 4 bases and 5 bases respectively, with 20 bases between them. The CDR3 length is 16 residues. This CDR3 is CASSLGTQTVGETQYF. For the CDR3, the DNA is TGTGCCAGCTCACTGGGGACACAGACCGTCGGGGAGACCCAGTACTTC.

The chain carries TRBV5-1 and TRBJ2-2, with a tentative D call TRBD1 (6 bases). The CDR3 has 16 residues. V dropped 0 bases and J dropped 3 bases, with 12 bases sitting between them. Germline CDR1 is SGHRS and CDR2 is YFSETQ. In DNA form, the CDR3 reads TGCGCCAGCAGCTTGGCCAAGGGACACGACACCGGGGAGCTGTTTTTT. Translating gives CASSLAKGHDTGELFF.

This clone was detected a few times. V is TRBV28 and J is TRBJ2-2; D gene ambiguous. The CDR3 is made up of 15 amino acids. Trimming took 2 bases from V and 6 from J, leaving 13 bases between them. The germline CDR1 and CDR2 sequences are MDHEN and SYDVKM. In nucleotides, the CDR3 is TGTGCCAGCAGTTTAGGGCCAGCTGGGTCCGGGGAGCTGTTTTTT. It encodes CASSLGPAGSGELFF.

This sequence joins TRBV11-3 and TRBJ2-2, with 8 bases aligning to TRBD1. Germline CDR1 and CDR2: SGHNT and YENEEA. The CDR3 loop spans 15 amino acids. J lost 5 bases, V lost 4 bases, and 6 bases had no gene match. CDR3 sequence (DNA): TGTGCCAGCAGCTCTAGGACAGGGCGGACCGGGGAGCTGTTTTTT. This sequence encodes CASSSRTGRTGELFF.

The chain links TRBV10-3 to TRBJ1-1; D unclear. Germline CDR1 ENHRY, CDR2 SYGVKD. This CDR3 comprises 13 residues. Trimming left V 10 bases short and J 1 base short, with 13 bases between. The CDR3 nucleotides read TGTGCCACTCGGCCGAGGCAGAACACTGAAGCTTTCTTT. It encodes CATRPRQNTEAFF.

J is TRBJ1-2 and V is TRBV7-3; possibly TRBD1 for D (6 bases). Germline CDR1 is SGHTA and CDR2 is FQGTGA. V was clipped by 4 bases and J by 5 bases, with 14 bases between them. The length of the CDR3 is 14 residues. The CDR3 is CASSSRGGSYGYTF. The CDR3 DNA sequence: TGTGCCAGCAGCTCGAGGGGGGGGAGTTATGGCTACACCTTC.

The CDR3 sequence: CASSLGTAAYTEAFF. CDR3 DNA: TGTGCCAGCTCATTAGGGACAGCTGCCTACACTGAAGCTTTCTTT. V and J are TRBV18 and TRBJ1-1; 7 bases agree with TRBD1. V shed 5 bases and J 3 bases; nucleotides not matched to a gene: 9. This CDR3 region has 15 residues. Germline assignment: CDR1 KGHSH and CDR2 LQKENI.

The genes are TRBV2 and TRBJ1-5, with 10 bases that match TRBD1. The V and J ends lost 5 bases and 3 bases, in that order; junction bases with no gene match: 7. In germline, CDR1 is SNHLY, CDR2 FYNNEI. There are 16 residues in the CDR3. CDR3 loop: CASSQRDRGFNQPQHF. The CDR3 coding sequence is TGTGCCAGCAGTCAACGGGACAGGGGATTCAATCAGCCCCAGCATTTT. Based on the CDR3 plus reference TRBV2 and TRBJ1-5, the full variable domain is EPEVTQTPSHQVTQMGQEVILRCVPISNHLYFYWYRQILGQKVEFLVSFYNNEISEKSEIFDDQFSVERPDGSNFTLKIRSTKLEDSAMYFCASSQRDRGFNQPQHFGDGTRLSIL.

This chain joins TRBV30 and TRBJ1-4; the match to TRBD1 covers 7 bases. V lost 2 bases and J lost 3; bases outside the gene matches: 12. The CDR3 length is 17 residues. Germline lookup yields CDR1 GTSNPN and CDR2 SVGIG (reference sequence). CDR3 amino acids: CAWSTLPGGLANEKLFF. CDR3 nucleotides: TGTGCCTGGAGTACCTTACCAGGGGGTCTGGCTAATGAAAAACTGTTTTTT. The entire variable domain, with the rest obtained from reference TRBV30 and TRBJ1-4, is as follows: SQTIHQWPATLVQPVGSPLSLECTVEGTSNPNLYWYRQAAGRGLQLLFYSVGIGQISSEVPQNLSASRPQDRQFILSSKKLLLSDSGFYLCAWSTLPGGLANEKLFFGSGTQLSVL.

This clone was counted once. The chain employs TRBV7-2 and TRBJ2-7; D uncertain. Trimming pared 0 bases from V and 2 bases from J, leaving 8 bases between. The CDR3 consists of 14 residues. Germline CDR1 is SGHTA and CDR2 is FQGNSA. The CDR3 DNA reads as TGTGCCAGCAGCTTAGCGGTCGGTACCTACGAGCAGTACTTC. It specifies CASSLAVGTYEQYF.

V usage is TRBV2 and J usage is TRBJ1-2; possibly TRBD1 for D (6 bases). CDR3 length: 12 residues. Germline assignment: CDR1 SNHLY and CDR2 FYNNEI. V was cut by 7 bases and J by 5 bases, with 11 bases left in between. The CDR3 region is CASIGQLYGYTF. The CDR3 nucleotides are TGTGCCAGCATAGGACAGCTTTATGGCTACACCTTC.

This chain uses TRBV11-1 with TRBJ2-3; 7 nucleotides align to TRBD2. This CDR3 is built from 16 residues. Germline V gene data show CDR1 as SGHAT and CDR2 as FQDESV (reference sequence). V lost 0 bases and J lost 3; bases outside the gene matches: 6. This chain's CDR3 is CASSLAIQRGTDTQYF. The CDR3 DNA sequence: TGTGCCAGCAGCTTAGCGATACAGCGGGGAACAGATACGCAGTATTTT.

J is TRBJ2-4 and V is TRBV6-4; TRBD1 agrees at 12 bases. Germline lookup yields CDR1 MRHNA and CDR2 SNTAGT. V trimming: 5 bases; J trimming: 7 bases; junction bases outside the gene matches: 9. The CDR3 has 16 amino acids. CDR3 nucleotide sequence: TGTGCCAGCAGTCCTACCGGGACAGGGGGCTTGAACATTCAGTACTTC. Its translation is CASSPTGTGGLNIQYF.

CDR3 region: CATSRGARGDGYEQYF. The CDR3, as DNA: TGTGCCACCAGCAGAGGGGCAAGGGGTGATGGGTACGAGCAGTACTTC. The chain links TRBV15 to TRBJ2-7; tentative D call: TRBD1 (5 bases). The CDR3 is 16 amino acids. Trimming stripped 1 base from V and 4 bases from J, with 17 bases between. The germline gives CDR1 LNHNV, CDR2 YYDKDF (reference sequence). Combining the CDR3 with reference TRBV15 and TRBJ2-7 gives the whole variable domain DAMVIQNPRYQVTQFGKPVTLSCSQTLNHNVMYWYQQKSSQAPKLLFHYYDKDFNNEADTPDNFQSRRPNTSFCFLDIRSPGLGDTAMYLCATSRGARGDGYEQYFGPGTRLTVT.

The CDR3 DNA is TGTGCCAGCAGCTCGATTCTAGGACAGGGGCCACACACTGAAGCTTTCTTT. Protein sequence: CASSSILGQGPHTEAFF. The gene calls are TRBV7-9 and TRBJ1-1, with 9 bases fitting TRBD1. With 4 bases clipped from V and 3 bases from J, the junction kept 12 bases outside the gene matches. The CDR3 extends over 17 amino acids. The V gene's germline CDR1 is SEHNR and CDR2 FQNEAQ (reference sequence).

This clone was counted between two and nine times. The V and J genes are TRBV4-3 and TRBJ1-1; 7 positions agree with TRBD1. CDR1 and CDR2 (germline): LGHNA, YSLEER. J lost 0 bases, V lost 1 base, and 8 bases had no gene match. The CDR3 is made up of 17 amino acids. CDR3 protein: CASSQGRQGTMNTEAFF. The DNA for the CDR3 is TGCGCCAGCAGCCAAGGGAGACAGGGAACTATGAACACTGAAGCTTTCTTT.

The rearrangement uses TRBV5-1 and TRBJ1-1, with a tentative D call TRBD1 (6 bases). The CDR3 is 16 residues long. V gave up 3 bases and J gave up 2 bases, with 17 bases separating them. CDR1 and CDR2 (germline): SGHRS, YFSETQ. This CDR3 reads CASSSNSGTPNTEAFF. CDR3 bases: TGCGCCAGCAGCTCAAACTCCGGGACACCTAACACTGAAGCTTTCTTT.

The chain has TRBV9 and TRBJ2-7, with TRBD1 identical over 7 bases. The CDR3 totals 14 residues. V gave up 4 bases and J gave up 1 base; unmatched junction bases: 5. CDR1 is SGDLS and CDR2 is YYNGEE in the germline V gene. For the CDR3, the DNA is TGTGCCAGCAGCTCGGGACAGCCATCCTACGAGCAGTACTTC. Residues: CASSSGQPSYEQYF.

The chain recombines TRBV15 with TRBJ1-1; 7 nucleotides match TRBD1. Germline CDR1 LNHNV, CDR2 YYDKDF (reference sequence). Trimming cost V 0 bases and J 8 bases; bases outside gene matches: 3. The CDR3 consists of 13 residues. In DNA, the CDR3 is TGTGCCACCAGCAGAGAATCAGGGGGAGAAGCTTTCTTT. Translating gives CATSRESGGEAFF.

The J gene is TRBJ2-7, the V gene TRBV25-1; 7 bases match TRBD1. The CDR3 runs 15 residues. V trimming: 4 bases; J trimming: 4 bases; junction bases outside the gene matches: 10. Germline V gene lookup returns CDR1 MGHDK and CDR2 SYGVNS. The CDR3 nucleotides read TGTGCCAGCAGTGCTGGTAACCAGGGGGATTACGAGCAGTACTTC. It specifies CASSAGNQGDYEQYF.